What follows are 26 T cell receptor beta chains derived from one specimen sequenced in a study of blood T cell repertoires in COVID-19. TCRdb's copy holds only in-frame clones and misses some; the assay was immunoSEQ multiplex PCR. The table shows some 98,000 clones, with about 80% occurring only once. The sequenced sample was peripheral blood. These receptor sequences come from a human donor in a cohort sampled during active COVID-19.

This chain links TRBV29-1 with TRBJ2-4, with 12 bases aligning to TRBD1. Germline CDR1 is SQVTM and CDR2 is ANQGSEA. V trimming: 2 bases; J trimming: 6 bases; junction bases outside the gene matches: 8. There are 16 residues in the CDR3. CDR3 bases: TGCAGCGTTGAACGGGACAGGGGGCCGCGGGGAAACATTCAGTACTTC. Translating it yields CSVERDRGPRGNIQYF.

The CDR3 DNA sequence: TGCGCCAGCAGTGGGACGGACTCAAACACAGATACGCAGTATTTT. The encoded protein is CASSGTDSNTDTQYF. V gene TRBV10-1 combines with J gene TRBJ2-3; D is possibly TRBD2 (5 bases). The CDR3 length is 15 residues. Germline values: CDR1 WNHNN, CDR2 SYGVQD (reference sequence). V was trimmed by 4 bases and J by 2 bases, leaving 13 bases between them.

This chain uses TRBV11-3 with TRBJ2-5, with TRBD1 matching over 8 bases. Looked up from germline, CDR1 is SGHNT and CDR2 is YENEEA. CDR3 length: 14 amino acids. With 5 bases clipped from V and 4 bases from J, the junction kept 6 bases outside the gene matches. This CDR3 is CASSVHRGAETQYF. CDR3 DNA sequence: TGTGCCAGCAGCGTCCACAGGGGGGCAGAGACCCAGTACTTC. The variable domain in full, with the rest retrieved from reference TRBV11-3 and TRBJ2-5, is EAGVVQSPRYKIIEKKQPVAFWCNPISGHNTLYWYLQNLGQGPELLIRYENEEAVDDSQLPKDRFSAERLKGVDSTLKIQPAELGDSAVYLCASSVHRGAETQYFGPGTRLLVL.

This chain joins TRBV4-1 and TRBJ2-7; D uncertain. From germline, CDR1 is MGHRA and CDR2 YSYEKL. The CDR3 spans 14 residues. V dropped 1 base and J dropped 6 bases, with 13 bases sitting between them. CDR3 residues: CASSQGVAPSEQYF. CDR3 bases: TGCGCCAGCAGCCAAGGGGTAGCCCCCAGCGAGCAGTACTTC.

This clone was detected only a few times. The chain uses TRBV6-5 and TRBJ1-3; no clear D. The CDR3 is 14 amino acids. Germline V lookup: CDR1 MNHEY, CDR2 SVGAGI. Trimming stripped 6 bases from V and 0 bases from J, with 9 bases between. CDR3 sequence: CASRRVSSGNTIYF. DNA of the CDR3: TGTGCCAGCAGGAGGGTGAGCTCTGGAAACACCATATATTTT.

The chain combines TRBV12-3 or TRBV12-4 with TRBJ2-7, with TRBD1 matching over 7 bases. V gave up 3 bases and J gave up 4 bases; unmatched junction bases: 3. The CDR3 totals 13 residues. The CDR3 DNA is TGTGCCAGCAGTTTGGGACAGCCTTACGAGCAGTACTTC. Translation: CASSLGQPYEQYF.

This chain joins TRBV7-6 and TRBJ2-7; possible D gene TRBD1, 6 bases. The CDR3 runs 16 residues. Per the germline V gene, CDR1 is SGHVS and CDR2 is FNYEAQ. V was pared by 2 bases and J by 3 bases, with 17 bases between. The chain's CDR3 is CASSLSGTRDFYEQYF. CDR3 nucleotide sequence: TGTGCCAGCAGCTTATCTGGGACAAGAGACTTCTACGAGCAGTACTTC.

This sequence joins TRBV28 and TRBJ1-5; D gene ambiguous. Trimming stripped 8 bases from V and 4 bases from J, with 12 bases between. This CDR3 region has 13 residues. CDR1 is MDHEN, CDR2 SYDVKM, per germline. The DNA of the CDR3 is TGTGCCAGCCGCTACCTCGGGAATCAGCCCCAGCATTTT. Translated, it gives CASRYLGNQPQHF.

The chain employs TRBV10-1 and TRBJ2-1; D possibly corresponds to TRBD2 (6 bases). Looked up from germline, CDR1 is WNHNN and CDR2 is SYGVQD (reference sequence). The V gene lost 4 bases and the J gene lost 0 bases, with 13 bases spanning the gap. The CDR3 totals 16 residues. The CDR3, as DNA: TGCGCCAGCAGTGGGGGACTGGCAAGCTCCTACAATGAGCAGTTCTTC. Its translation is CASSGGLASSYNEQFF.

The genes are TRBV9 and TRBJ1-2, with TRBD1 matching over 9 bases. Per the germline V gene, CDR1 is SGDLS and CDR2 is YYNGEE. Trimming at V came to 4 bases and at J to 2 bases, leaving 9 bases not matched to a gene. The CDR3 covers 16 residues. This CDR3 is CASSLPVDRGNYGYTF. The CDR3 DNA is TGTGCCAGCAGCCTTCCGGTTGACAGGGGGAACTATGGCTACACCTTC.

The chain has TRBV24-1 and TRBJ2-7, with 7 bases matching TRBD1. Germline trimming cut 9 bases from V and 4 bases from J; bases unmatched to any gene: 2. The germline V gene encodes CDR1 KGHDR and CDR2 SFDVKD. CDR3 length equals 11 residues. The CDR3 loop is CATWDSYEQYF. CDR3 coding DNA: TGTGCCACCTGGGACAGTTACGAGCAGTACTTC.

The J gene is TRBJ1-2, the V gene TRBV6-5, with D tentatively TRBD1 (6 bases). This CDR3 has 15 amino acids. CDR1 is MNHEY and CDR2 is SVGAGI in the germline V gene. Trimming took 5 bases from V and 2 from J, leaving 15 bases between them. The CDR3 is CASSTDHRANYGYTF. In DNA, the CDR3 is TGTGCCAGCAGTACCGACCACAGGGCCAACTATGGCTACACCTTC.

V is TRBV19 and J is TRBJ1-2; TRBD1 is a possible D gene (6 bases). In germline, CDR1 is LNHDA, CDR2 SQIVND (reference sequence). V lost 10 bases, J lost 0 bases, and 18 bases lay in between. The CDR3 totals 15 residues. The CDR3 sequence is CAINTPTGPNYGYTF. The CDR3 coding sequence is TGTGCCATCAATACCCCGACAGGCCCTAACTATGGCTACACCTTC. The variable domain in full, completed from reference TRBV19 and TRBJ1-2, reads DGGITQSPKYLFRKEGQNVTLSCEQNLNHDAMYWYRQDPGQGLRLIYYSQIVNDFQKGDIAEGYSVSREKKESFPLTVTSAQKNPTAFYLCAINTPTGPNYGYTFGSGTRLTVV.

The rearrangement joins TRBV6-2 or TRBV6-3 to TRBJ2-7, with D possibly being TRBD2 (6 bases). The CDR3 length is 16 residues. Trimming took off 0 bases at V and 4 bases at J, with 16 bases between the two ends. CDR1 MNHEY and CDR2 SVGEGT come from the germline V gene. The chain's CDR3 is CASSYSIIRRAYEQYF. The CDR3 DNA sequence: TGTGCCAGCAGTTACTCGATCATCAGGAGGGCTTACGAGCAGTACTTC.

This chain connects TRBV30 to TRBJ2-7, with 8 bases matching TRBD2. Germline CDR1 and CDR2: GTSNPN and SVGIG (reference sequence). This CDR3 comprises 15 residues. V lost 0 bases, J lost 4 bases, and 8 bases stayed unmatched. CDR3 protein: CAWSVPKSGGYEQYF. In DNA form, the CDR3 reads TGTGCCTGGAGTGTCCCCAAAAGCGGGGGTTACGAGCAGTACTTC. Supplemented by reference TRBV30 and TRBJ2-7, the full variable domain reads SQTIHQWPATLVQPVGSPLSLECTVEGTSNPNLYWYRQAAGRGLQLLFYSVGIGQISSEVPQNLSASRPQDRQFILSSKKLLLSDSGFYLCAWSVPKSGGYEQYFGPGTRLTVT.

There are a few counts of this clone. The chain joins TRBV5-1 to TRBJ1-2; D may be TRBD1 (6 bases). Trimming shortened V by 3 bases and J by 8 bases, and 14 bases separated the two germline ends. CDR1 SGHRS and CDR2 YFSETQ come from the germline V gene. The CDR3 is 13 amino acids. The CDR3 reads CASSSTGLEGYTF. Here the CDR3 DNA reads TGCGCCAGCAGCTCAACAGGGCTGGAAGGCTACACCTTC.

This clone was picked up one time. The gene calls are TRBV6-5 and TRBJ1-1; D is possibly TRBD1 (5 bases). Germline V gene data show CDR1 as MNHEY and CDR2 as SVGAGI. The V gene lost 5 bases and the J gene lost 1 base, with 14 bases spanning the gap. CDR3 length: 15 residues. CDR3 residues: CASSPSGSGNTEAFF. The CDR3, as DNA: TGTGCCAGCAGTCCCTCAGGGTCGGGGAACACTGAAGCTTTCTTT.

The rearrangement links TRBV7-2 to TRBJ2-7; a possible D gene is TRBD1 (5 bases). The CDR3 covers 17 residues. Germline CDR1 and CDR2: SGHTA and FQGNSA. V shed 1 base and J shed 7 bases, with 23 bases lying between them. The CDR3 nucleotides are TGTGCCAGCAGCTTAGTCGGCCTGGGAAGTGGGGCTGAAGAGCAGTACTTC. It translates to CASSLVGLGSGAEEQYF.

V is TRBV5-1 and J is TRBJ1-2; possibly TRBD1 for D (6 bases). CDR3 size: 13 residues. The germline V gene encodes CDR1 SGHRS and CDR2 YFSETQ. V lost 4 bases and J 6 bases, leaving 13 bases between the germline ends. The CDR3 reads CASSPEQGNGYTF. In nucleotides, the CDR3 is TGCGCCAGCAGCCCGGAACAGGGAAATGGCTACACCTTC. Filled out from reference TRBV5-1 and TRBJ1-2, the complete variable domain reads KAGVTQTPRYLIKTRGQQVTLSCSPISGHRSVSWYQQTPGQGLQFLFEYFSETQRNKGNFPGRFSGRQFSNSRSEMNVSTLELGDSALYLCASSPEQGNGYTFGSGTRLTVV.

CDR3 sequence (DNA): TGTGCCAGCAGCTTGTGGGGGACAGGGACAAACACCATATATTTT. Translating it yields CASSLWGTGTNTIYF. V usage is TRBV11-2 and J usage is TRBJ1-3, with 9 positions matching TRBD1. The CDR3 length is 15 residues. Trimming took 3 bases from V and 6 from J; bases not matched to a gene: 6. Germline V lookup: CDR1 SGHAT, CDR2 FQNNGV.

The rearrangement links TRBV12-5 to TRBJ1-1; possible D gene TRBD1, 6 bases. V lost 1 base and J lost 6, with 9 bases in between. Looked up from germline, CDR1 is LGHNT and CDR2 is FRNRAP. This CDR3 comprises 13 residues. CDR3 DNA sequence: TGTGCTAGTGGTTTGGGAGGACAGCCTGAAGCTTTCTTT. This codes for CASGLGGQPEAFF.

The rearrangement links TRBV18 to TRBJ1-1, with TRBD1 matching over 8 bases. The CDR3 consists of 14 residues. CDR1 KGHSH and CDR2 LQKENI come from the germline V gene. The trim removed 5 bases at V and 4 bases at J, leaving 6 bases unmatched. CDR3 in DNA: TGTGCCAGCTCAGGAGGACAGGGCGGCACTGAAGCTTTCTTT. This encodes CASSGGQGGTEAFF.

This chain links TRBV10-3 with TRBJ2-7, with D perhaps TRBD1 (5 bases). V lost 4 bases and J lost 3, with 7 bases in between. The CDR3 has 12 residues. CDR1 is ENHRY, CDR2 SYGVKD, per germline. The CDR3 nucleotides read TGTGCCATCAGTGTGACAGTCTACGAGCAGTACTTC. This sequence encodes CAISVTVYEQYF.

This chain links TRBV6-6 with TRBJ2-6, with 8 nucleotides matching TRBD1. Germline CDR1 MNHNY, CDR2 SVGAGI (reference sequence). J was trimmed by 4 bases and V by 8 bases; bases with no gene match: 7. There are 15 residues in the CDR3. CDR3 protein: CASRSRGRGANVLTF. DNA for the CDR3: TGTGCCAGCCGCAGCAGGGGGCGGGGGGCCAACGTCCTGACTTTC.

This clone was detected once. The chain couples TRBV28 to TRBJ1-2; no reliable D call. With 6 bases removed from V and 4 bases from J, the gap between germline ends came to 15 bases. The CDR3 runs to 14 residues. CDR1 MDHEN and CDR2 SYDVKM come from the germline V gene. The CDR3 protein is CASRIGRQVYGYTF. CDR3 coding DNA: TGTGCCAGCAGGATTGGGCGTCAGGTCTATGGCTACACCTTC.

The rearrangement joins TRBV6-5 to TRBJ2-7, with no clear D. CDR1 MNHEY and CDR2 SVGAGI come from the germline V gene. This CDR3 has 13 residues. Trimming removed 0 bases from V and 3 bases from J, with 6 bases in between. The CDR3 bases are TGTGCCAGCAGTTACTCGGGCAGCTACGAGCAGTACTTC. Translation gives CASSYSGSYEQYF.